This T cell receptor beta chain came from a study of technical replicates of blood from a handful of donors. Only in-frame clones appear in the TCRdb table, and some are missing; sequencing was by immunoSEQ multiplex PCR. This sample has approximately 70,000 clones, with 90% to 95% found just once. The CDR3 is 15 amino acids. V was pared by 3 bases and J by 7 bases, with 16 bases between. Germline CDR1 and CDR2: KGHSH and LQKENI. This TCR was recovered from a human donor in good health. Some clones in this sample may be carry-over from other donors' samples. The gene calls are TRBV18 and TRBJ2-1; a possible D gene is TRBD1 (6 bases). Sequenced: PBMCs. CDR3 nucleotides: TGTGCCAGCTCACCGGGAAGGGGGTCTCGGAATGAGCAGTTCTTC. Translation: CASSPGRGSRNEQFF.